This TCR beta chain was identified during a study of cytotoxic CD8 clonotypes in ibrutinib-treated CLL. Study at large: Response samples were taken after a median about eleven months of treatment, range 6 to 36.

Clones were sequenced by immunoSEQ multiplex PCR, and TCRdb holds only the in-frame ones, with some missing. The sample records fewer than 400,000 clones, roughly 70% being singletons. This clone was found once. V shed 3 bases and J shed 3 bases, with 14 bases lying between them. The CDR3 contains 14 residues. From germline, CDR1 is SQVTM and CDR2 ANQGSEA. The chain is built from TRBV29-1 and TRBJ1-1; TRBD1 is a possible D gene (5 bases). The clonotype was recovered from a human donor with chronic lymphocytic leukemia. The specimen comprised PBMCs, sampled after 36 months of ibrutinib treatment. The CDR3 coding sequence is TGCAGCGTTGAGAGCTGGCAGGGAGACACTGAAGCTTTCTTT. The encoded protein is CSVESWQGDTEAFF.